This T cell receptor (beta chain) was recovered during a study of CD8 T cells in Susac syndrome. Study-level findings and limits: Among people with Susac, CD8+ clonal expansion was greatest in TEMRA cells and active patients.

Sequencing of TCR beta drew on CD8+ and CD4+ T cells from blood. Random hexamers were used to reverse transcribe the RNA input (about 0.5 to 1 ug). MiXCR, run by TCRdb on the immunoSEQ multiplex PCR reads, gives a single entry per CDR3 protein. The sample consists of roughly 110,000 distinct CDR3 sequences, roughly 95% of them appearing once. Germline assignment: CDR1 SQVTM and CDR2 ANQGSEA. The ends were cut back, 4 bases at V and 8 bases at J, with 15 bases in the middle. The CDR3 is 13 residues long. The table lists this clonotype with a count of one. Its specificity is not known. The sequence was obtained from a human donor with Susac syndrome. The source material was CD8+ T cells from PBMCs. The chain links TRBV29-1 to TRBJ2-1; the D is unclear. CDR3 DNA: TGCAGCGTTGTAGTAGGCTCGACCCATGAGCAGTTCTTC. Residues: CSVVVGSTHEQFF.